These T cell receptor beta chains were read from a single sample in a study of blood T cell repertoires in COVID-19. The table came from immunoSEQ multiplex PCR; TCRdb's copy has only in-frame clones and leaves some out. The sample holds about 170,000 clones, more than 75% seen once. Sequenced material: peripheral blood. These receptors originate from an elderly woman with COVID-19, enrolled during active disease. Both conserved end residues are part of each CDR3. D genes are given only for firm matches. Not every row has a clone size; where given, it reads once, few, many or a size class.

clone size: NA
D gene: NA
V gene: TRBV9
J gene: TRBJ2-7
CDR3 DNA: TGTGCCAGCAGCCCTAGATATCAGGGGCCCGAGTATTTCGAGCAGTACTTC
CDR3 protein: CASSPRYQGPEYFEQYF

clone size: once
D gene: TRBD2
V gene: TRBV7-9
J gene: TRBJ2-7
CDR3 DNA: TGTGCCAGCAGCACAACTAGCGGGAGTCGCCTGGGGGTATACGAGCAGTACTTC
CDR3 protein: CASSTTSGSRLGVYEQYF

clone size: NA
D gene: TRBD1
V gene: TRBV4-3
J gene: TRBJ1-4
CDR3 DNA: TGCGCCAGCAGCCAAGGGACAGGTCCAACTAATGAAAAACTGTTTTTT
CDR3 protein: CASSQGTGPTNEKLFF

clone size: NA
D gene: NA
V gene: TRBV28
J gene: TRBJ2-1
CDR3 DNA: TGTGCCAGCAGTTCCGCCCGGGCTGCGGGTATGTTCTCCTACAATGAGCAGTTCTTC
CDR3 protein: CASSSARAAGMFSYNEQFF

clone size: once
D gene: TRBD2
V gene: TRBV5-1
J gene: TRBJ2-3
CDR3 DNA: TGCGCCAGCAGCGCACTAGCGGCTTTTTCTAGCACAGATACGCAGTATTTT
CDR3 protein: CASSALAAFSSTDTQYF

clone size: once
D gene: NA
V gene: TRBV7-2
J gene: TRBJ2-7
CDR3 DNA: TGTGCCAGCAGCTTATTCCAGGGGACCTACGAGCAGTACTTC
CDR3 protein: CASSLFQGTYEQYF

clone size: NA
D gene: TRBD1
V gene: TRBV5-5
J gene: TRBJ2-6
CDR3 DNA: TGTGCCAGCAGCGCAGGGGGCCTATCCCCTGGGGCCAACGTCCTGACTTTC
CDR3 protein: CASSAGGLSPGANVLTF

clone size: NA
D gene: NA
V gene: TRBV6-1
J gene: TRBJ1-2
CDR3 DNA: TGTGCCAGCAGTGAAGCGCGGAGGGGTGTAGGGTATGGCTACACCTTC
CDR3 protein: CASSEARRGVGYGYTF

clone size: once
D gene: TRBD1
V gene: TRBV7-2
J gene: TRBJ2-1
CDR3 DNA: TGTGCCAGCAACGACAGGGGTAATGAGCAGTTCTTC
CDR3 protein: CASNDRGNEQFF

clone size: NA
D gene: TRBD1
V gene: TRBV15
J gene: TRBJ1-2
CDR3 DNA: TGTGCCACCAGCACGGACAGGGGGGTAGACTATGGCTACACCTTC
CDR3 protein: CATSTDRGVDYGYTF

clone size: NA
D gene: TRBD1
V gene: TRBV18
J gene: TRBJ1-1
CDR3 DNA: TGTGCCAGCTCACCCCTTATGACAGGGGGCGAGACTGAAGCTTTCTTT
CDR3 protein: CASSPLMTGGETEAFF

clone size: NA
D gene: NA
V gene: TRBV6-5
J gene: TRBJ1-6
CDR3 DNA: TGTGCCAGCAGCGGGGGTCCGGGGAATTCACCCCTCCACTTT
CDR3 protein: CASSGGPGNSPLHF

clone size: NA
D gene: TRBD1
V gene: TRBV5-5
J gene: TRBJ2-7
CDR3 DNA: TGTGCCAGCAGCTCGGACAGGGCCTACGAGCAGTACTTC
CDR3 protein: CASSSDRAYEQYF

clone size: once
D gene: NA
V gene: TRBV5-1
J gene: TRBJ1-4
CDR3 DNA: TGCGCCAGCAGCAGGACAGCAACTAATGAAAAACTGTTTTTT
CDR3 protein: CASSRTATNEKLFF

clone size: NA
D gene: TRBD2
V gene: TRBV5-1
J gene: TRBJ2-7
CDR3 DNA: TGCGCCAGCAGCTTGGTGCTAGCGGCCCCAGGGGAGCAGTACTTC
CDR3 protein: CASSLVLAAPGEQYF

clone size: NA
D gene: NA
V gene: TRBV6-2/TRBV6-3
J gene: TRBJ1-5
CDR3 DNA: TGTGCCAGCAGTTACGTCCCTATAGGAGGTAGCAATCAGCCCCAGCATTTT
CDR3 protein: CASSYVPIGGSNQPQHF

clone size: NA
D gene: TRBD1
V gene: TRBV28
J gene: TRBJ1-4
CDR3 DNA: TGTGCCAGCAGTCTGACAGGGGCGCAAGAAAAACTGTTTTTT
CDR3 protein: CASSLTGAQEKLFF

clone size: NA
D gene: TRBD2
V gene: TRBV11-2
J gene: TRBJ2-2
CDR3 DNA: TGTGCCAGCAGAAGTAGCGGGTCTACCGGGGAGCTGTTTTTT
CDR3 protein: CASRSSGSTGELFF

clone size: NA
D gene: TRBD1
V gene: TRBV12-5
J gene: TRBJ2-5
CDR3 DNA: TGTGCTAGTGGTTTGGGGACAGGGACCGAGACCCAGTACTTC
CDR3 protein: CASGLGTGTETQYF

clone size: NA
D gene: NA
V gene: TRBV19
J gene: TRBJ1-1
CDR3 DNA: TGTGCCAGTAGTATATCAGAGGGAACTGAAGCTTTCTTT
CDR3 protein: CASSISEGTEAFF

clone size: NA
D gene: NA
V gene: TRBV2
J gene: TRBJ2-5
CDR3 DNA: TGTGCCAGCAGTGAAGGGTGGGAGCGTGGACACTTC
CDR3 protein: CASSEGWERGHF

clone size: few
D gene: NA
V gene: TRBV2
J gene: TRBJ1-5
CDR3 DNA: TGTGCCAGCAGGAGGTTTGGTGGTAGCAATCAGCCCCAGCATTTT
CDR3 protein: CASRRFGGSNQPQHF

clone size: NA
D gene: NA
V gene: TRBV7-3
J gene: TRBJ2-1
CDR3 DNA: TGTGCCAGCAGCCGAGACCCGGGTCAGGGTTTTGAGCAGTTCTTC
CDR3 protein: CASSRDPGQGFEQFF

clone size: few
D gene: NA
V gene: TRBV2
J gene: TRBJ2-2
CDR3 DNA: TGTGCCAGCAGTGGGACAGCTACAAACACCGGGGAGCTGTTTTTT
CDR3 protein: CASSGTATNTGELFF

clone size: NA
D gene: NA
V gene: TRBV6-6
J gene: TRBJ1-6
CDR3 DNA: TGTGCCAGCACATCCCTCGGGGTTGGGCCTTTACCCCTCCACTTT
CDR3 protein: CASTSLGVGPLPLHF

clone size: NA
D gene: NA
V gene: TRBV27
J gene: TRBJ1-3
CDR3 DNA: TGTGCCAGCAGTTTATCAGGCCCCAGGGCATCAGGACACACCATATATTTT
CDR3 protein: CASSLSGPRASGHTIYF